Listed below are T cell receptor beta chains from one sample, sequenced in a study of CD8 T cells in Susac syndrome. TCRdb analysed the immunoSEQ multiplex PCR reads with MiXCR anew, one entry per CDR3 protein. The table lists tens of thousands of distinct CDR3 sequences, around 96% of them singletons. The sequenced material came from CD8+ T cells from PBMCs. The source of these receptors is a human donor with Susac syndrome. CDR3s include the opening cysteine and the closing phenylalanine or tryptophan. A D gene is named only where the DNA matches it firmly. Clone size is shown for a subset of rows, as once, few, many or a class of expanded clone.

>-|TRBV12-3/TRBV12-4|-|TRBJ1-6
CASSLMSLPNSPLHF
TGTGCCAGCAGTTTAATGTCACTGCCCAATTCACCCCTCCACTTT
>-|TRBV6-2/TRBV6-3|-|TRBJ2-7
CASHRGEDYEQYF
TGTGCCAGCCATAGAGGGGAGGACTACGAGCAGTACTTC
>-|TRBV20-1|-|TRBJ1-1
CSASSVNTEAFF
TGCAGTGCTAGTTCTGTGAACACTGAAGCTTTCTTT
>-|TRBV9|-|TRBJ2-5
CASSLGAMGTLETQYF
TGTGCCAGCAGCTTAGGCGCGATGGGAACATTGGAGACCCAGTACTTC
>-|TRBV15|-|TRBJ1-3
CATSSRRGSGNTIYF
TGTGCCACCAGCAGCCGGAGGGGCTCTGGAAACACCATATATTTT
>-|TRBV25-1|-|TRBJ2-5
CASSEDSQETQYF
TGTGCCAGCAGTGAAGACAGCCAAGAGACCCAGTACTTC
>TRBD1|TRBV30|-|TRBJ1-1
CAWTSGTGNTEAFF
TGTGCCTGGACCTCCGGGACAGGGAACACTGAAGCTTTCTTT
>-|TRBV4-3|few|TRBJ2-7
CASSQDSDSYEQYF
TGCGCCAGCAGCCAAGATAGCGACTCCTACGAGCAGTACTTC
>-|TRBV13|-|TRBJ2-5
CASSLSGQNIYQETQYF
TGTGCCAGCAGCTTGTCCGGACAGAATATTTACCAAGAGACCCAGTACTTC
>TRBD2|TRBV20-1|-|TRBJ2-1
CSARGLAGRSYNEQFF
TGCAGTGCCCGGGGACTAGCCGGCCGCTCCTACAATGAGCAGTTCTTC
>-|TRBV2|-|TRBJ2-7
CASSEALRPTYEQYF
TGTGCCAGCAGTGAAGCGCTTCGACCCACCTACGAGCAGTACTTC
>-|TRBV29-1|-|TRBJ2-3
CSVVLANSDTQYF
TGCAGCGTTGTCCTAGCAAATTCTGATACGCAGTATTTT
>TRBD1|TRBV20-1|-|TRBJ1-2
CSALPTGRRSYTF
TGCAGTGCCTTACCGACAGGGCGGCGGAGCTACACCTTC
>-|TRBV24-1|once|TRBJ1-2
CATRGVDGYTF
TGTGCCACGCGCGGGGTGGATGGCTACACCTTC
>-|TRBV2|-|TRBJ1-5
CASSEGGTNQPQHF
TGTGCCAGCAGTGAAGGAGGGACCAATCAGCCCCAGCATTTT
>-|TRBV27|-|TRBJ1-1
CASSLIQGREAFF
TGTGCCAGCAGTTTAATCCAAGGACGGGAAGCTTTCTTT
>TRBD2|TRBV20-1|-|TRBJ2-7
CSARPLGTSEHQRSFYEQYF
TGCAGTGCTAGACCCTTAGGGACTAGCGAACACCAAAGGTCCTTCTACGAGCAGTACTTC
>-|TRBV4-1|-|TRBJ2-1
CASTEYGEQFF
TGCGCCAGCACCGAGTATGGTGAGCAGTTCTTC
>-|TRBV27|-|TRBJ1-5
CASSRGGDNQPQHF
TGTGCCAGCAGTCGAGGGGGGGACAATCAGCCCCAGCATTTT
>-|TRBV19|-|TRBJ1-2
CATLGPYGYTF
TGTGCCACCCTCGGGCCCTATGGCTACACCTTC
>TRBD2|TRBV29-1|-|TRBJ2-1
CSVVGWGLASHEQFF
TGCAGCGTGGTAGGGTGGGGACTAGCTAGCCATGAGCAGTTCTTC
>-|TRBV7-8|-|TRBJ2-2
CASSLAAGNGELFF
TGTGCCAGCAGCTTAGCGGCGGGAAACGGGGAGCTGTTTTTT